This T cell receptor (beta chain) was obtained from a study of T cell repertoires in cytomegalovirus infection. Study at large: Shared public TCR beta signatures pointed to both CMV infection and a matching HLA type. Study-wide results and limits: Dominant in the ex vivo response were TCR beta clonotypes restricted by HLA-C and specific for CMV. Totalled public TCR beta family frequency picked out people who carried CMV plus the relevant HLA.

Via MiXCR, TCRdb re-called the reads, giving one row per CDR3 protein. The table records about 220,000 distinct CDR3 sequences, about 38% of them present only once. The CDR3 consists of 17 residues. The germline V and J ends were trimmed by 4 bases and 0 bases, with 17 bases remaining between them. The germline V gene encodes CDR1 MDHEN and CDR2 SYDVKM. Comment on this clonotype: Its cognate antigen is unknown.

The material sequenced was CD8+ T cells from cultured PBMCs, taken from culture after CMV antigen stimulation. The clonotype comes from a human donor in good health (CMV status not recorded). Some clones in this sample may be carry-over from other donors' samples. V usage is TRBV28 and J usage is TRBJ2-3; D might be TRBD2 (5 bases). This CDR3 is CASSYPLQRRSTDTQYF. The CDR3 DNA sequence: TGTGCCAGCAGTTATCCACTTCAGCGGAGGAGCACAGATACGCAGTATTTT.